The clone carrying this TCR beta chain showed up just a few times. The antigen is unknown. The sample is drawn from a study of cytomegalovirus exposure and HLA in healthy donors. Broader study findings: Indistinguishability led to the exclusion of some V segments, TRBV6-2 and TRBV6-3 included.

The primer mix had 60 Vbeta and 13 Jbeta primers. Libraries were prepared by immunoSEQ multiplex PCR; TCRdb keeps only in-frame clonotypes and omits some of them. This sample yields 150,000 to 180,000 clones, of which roughly 80% are seen a single time; 4% to 4.5% belongs to the top ten. Germline CDR1 reads MNHNS; CDR2 reads SASEGT. The ends lost 3 bases at V and 1 base at J; junction bases unmatched: 9. The CDR3 consists of 16 residues. The TCR was taken from a woman in her forties in good health and CMV-seronegative. Sequencing input: PBMCs. The chain is built from TRBV6-1 and TRBJ2-7, with 7 bases aligning to TRBD2. The chain's CDR3 is CASSDAWGGGSYEQYF. CDR3 nucleotides: TGTGCCAGCAGTGATGCCTGGGGGGGTGGTTCCTACGAGCAGTACTTC.